The subject of this entry is one TCR beta chain. This clone turned up a few times. Its antigen is currently not known. Base quality data are lacking; no much larger clone is found one base away. The data belong to a study of blood T cell repertoires in COVID-19 (dated by TCRdb to 2018 to 2020). Context from the whole study: The collaborator samples originated in the United States, Italy and Spain and spanned the acute and convalescent phases of COVID-19. The repertoires were made available in a free public database intended to serve as a resource for research on the immune response to SARS-CoV-2. Where available, HLA class I and class II types were taken from metadata supplied by the sample provider and were not determined by assay-based typing. The prospective study material was composed of cDNA or gDNA derived from T cells, B-cell-depleted T cells, or PBMCs. The samples were drawn from the first 160 participants of the ongoing ImmuneRACE study and from about 1,200 subjects provided by 6 global collaborators. Deeply sampled blood TCRbeta repertoires from subjects exposed to, actively infected with, or recovered from COVID-19 were included in the dataset. Nearly every sample came with metadata listing a de-identified subject ID, COVID-19 status, age in years and sex.

Overall study outcomes, separate from this receptor: Clinical and demographic metadata were provided uncurated, with the amount varying by source and participant.

Each collaborating institution followed its own protocols to collect whole blood in K2EDTA tubes. Collaborator samples were shipped for TCRbeta analysis as frozen whole blood, isolated PBMCs, or DNA extracted from either sample type. TCRbeta CDR3 regions were amplified from genomic DNA by means of the immunoSEQ Assay, a bias-controlled multiplex PCR. The authors processed their data as follows. Within the assay, amplification of reference gene primers was used to estimate how many nucleated cells each sample contained. To quantify the absolute abundance of each unique TCRbeta CDR3 rearrangement, sequence reads were collapsed and filtered. For each sample, productive Simpson clonality was calculated by taking the square root of Simpson's diversity index across productive rearrangements. The clones in this table, taken by TCRdb from immuneACCESS, are in-frame only. Not every clone is retained; where verified, under half of the shortfall comes from an unresolved V gene, and the cause of the rest is unknown. V and J calls plus clone size are reproduced from that table; the DNA served to infer D and trimming. The sample table contains about 130,000 clones; only one count was recorded for about 84% of them. Roughly 4.9% of the sample belongs to the ten largest clones.

This TCR was sampled from a human donor in a cohort sampled during active COVID-19. The material sequenced was peripheral blood.

The CDR3 has the sequence CASSESGVGTGDYEQYF. The sequenced DNA is TGCGCCAGCAGTGAGTCGGGTGTAGGGACAGGGGACTACGAGCAGTACTTC. The receptor chain draws on TRBV10-2 and TRBJ2-7; 10 bases in the junction line up with TRBD1. V ends up 0 bases short and J 3 bases short, with an unmatched junction base count of 8. CDR1 and CDR2 (WSHSY, SAAADI) derive from the germline V gene. The CDR3, from cysteine to phenylalanine, totals 17 residues. The retained sequence is limited to the CDR3, 51 bases, with the frame set at the first base.